The 25 T cell receptor beta chains presented below share a single source sample, sequenced in a study of T cell responses to AZD1222 COVID-19 vaccine listed by TCRdb under 2021. Receptor amplification or capture employed the immunoSEQ multiplex PCR assay. TCRdb took over this immuneACCESS table, retaining in-frame rearrangements with V and J assigned. Such tables are incomplete; in checked studies, under half of the missing clones stem from an unresolved V gene, and the remainder is unexplained. The sample table holds roughly 180,000 clones, of which almost 95% were seen once. The top ten clones comprise 7.5% to 10% of the sample. According to the study, the label for this sample's time point signals: baseline before first vaccination. The specimen was peripheral blood, collected on day 0 of AZD1222 vaccination. The receptors derive from an adult in good health.

V and J are TRBV5-5 and TRBJ1-6, with 9 bases fitting TRBD1. CDR1 and CDR2 (germline): SGHKS, YYEKEE (reference sequence). The CDR3 loop spans 15 amino acids. V dropped 0 bases and J dropped 9; count of bases not matched to a gene: 4. The CDR3 here is CASSLEYRGLSPLHF. The CDR3 coding sequence is TGTGCCAGCAGCTTGGAGTACAGGGGGCTTTCACCCCTCCACTTT.

This rearrangement joins TRBV3-1 (or the pseudogene TRBV3-2) to TRBJ2-1; 8 bases map to TRBD1. Looked up from germline, CDR1 is LGHDT and CDR2 is YNNKEL (reference sequence). V lost 2 bases to trimming and J lost 7 bases; unmatched junction nucleotides: 4. CDR3 size: 14 residues. This chain's CDR3 is CASSQPDRANEQFF. The DNA of the CDR3 is TGTGCCAGCAGCCAACCGGACAGGGCGAATGAGCAGTTCTTC.

V and J are TRBV19 and TRBJ1-2; 7 positions match TRBD1. The germline V gene encodes CDR1 LNHDA and CDR2 SQIVND (reference sequence). V lost 3 bases to trimming and J lost 4 bases; unmatched junction nucleotides: 5. This CDR3 is 14 amino acids long. The CDR3 region is CASSMWGQTYGYTF. CDR3 in DNA: TGTGCCAGTAGTATGTGGGGACAGACCTATGGCTACACCTTC.

This sequence joins TRBV9 and TRBJ2-7; 8 positions agree with TRBD2. With 4 bases clipped from V and 3 bases from J, the junction kept 9 bases outside the gene matches. Germline values: CDR1 SGDLS, CDR2 YYNGEE. The length of the CDR3 is 15 residues. The CDR3 DNA reads as TGTGCCAGCAGCCCTCGATCTAGCGGGTACTACGAGCAGTACTTC. Encoded protein: CASSPRSSGYYEQYF.

The chain recombines TRBV6-4 with TRBJ2-1; D ambiguous. Trimming removed 6 bases at V and 8 bases at J, with 8 bases between. The germline CDR1 and CDR2 sequences are MRHNA and SNTAGT. There are 11 residues in the CDR3. CDR3 coding DNA: TGTGCCAGCAGCACCGGGTATGAGCAGTTCTTC. Encoded protein: CASSTGYEQFF.

The CDR3 DNA follows: TGTGCCAGCAGCTTGGGAACAGTTGCCTACGAGCAGTACTTC. This codes for CASSLGTVAYEQYF. The rearrangement joins TRBV11-1 to TRBJ2-7; D remains unclear. This CDR3 is 14 amino acids long. V was shortened by 3 bases and J by 2 bases, with 11 bases between the two germline ends. The germline CDR1 and CDR2 sequences are SGHAT and FQDESV (reference sequence). The whole variable domain, remainder taken from reference TRBV11-1 and TRBJ2-7, is EAEVAQSPRYKITEKSQAVAFWCDPISGHATLYWYRQILGQGPELLVQFQDESVVDDSQLPKDRFSAERLKGVDSTLKIQPAELGDSAMYLCASSLGTVAYEQYFGPGTRLTVT.

This chain connects TRBV27 to TRBJ1-1; D remains unclear. V was trimmed by 6 bases and J by 11 bases, leaving 13 bases between them. Per the germline V gene, CDR1 is MNHEY and CDR2 is SMNVEV (reference sequence). The CDR3 totals 11 residues. CDR3 sequence: CASSQGGLAFF. As DNA, the CDR3 is TGTGCCAGCAGCCAAGGAGGGCTGGCTTTCTTT.

The chain employs TRBV15 and TRBJ2-1; unclear D gene. This CDR3 is 17 amino acids long. Trimming cost V 1 base and J 6 bases, with 19 bases left between them. Germline CDR1 and CDR2: LNHNV and YYDKDF (reference sequence). The DNA of the CDR3 is TGTGCCACCAGCAGAGCCTCGGCAGCCCTTTGGGGCAATGAGCAGTTCTTC. It specifies CATSRASAALWGNEQFF.

This chain joins TRBV28 and TRBJ1-6; D is perhaps TRBD1 (6 bases). Germline V gives CDR1 MDHEN, CDR2 SYDVKM. This CDR3 is 13 amino acids long. Trimming removed 3 bases from V and 10 bases from J, with 10 bases in between. CDR3 in amino acids: CASSFRGGSPLHF. In DNA form, the CDR3 reads TGTGCCAGCAGTTTCAGGGGTGGGTCACCCCTCCACTTT.

The chain has TRBV7-9 and TRBJ2-7, with D possibly called TRBD1 or TRBD2 (5 bases each). CDR3 length: 16 residues. The germline V gene encodes CDR1 SEHNR and CDR2 FQNEAQ (reference sequence). Trimming removed 4 bases from V and 0 bases from J, with 16 bases in between. CDR3 loop: CASSSLGARTSYEQYF. The CDR3 DNA is TGTGCCAGCAGCTCCCTCGGGGCCAGGACCTCCTACGAGCAGTACTTC.

This clone appeared many times. The chain joins TRBV9 to TRBJ2-1; TRBD2 agrees at 8 bases. The CDR3 extends over 18 amino acids. Germline lookup yields CDR1 SGDLS and CDR2 YYNGEE. With V trimmed by 2 bases and J by 5 bases, 15 bases remained unmatched. CDR3 coding DNA: TGTGCCAGCAGCGTGTTCCCCGGGACTAGATTCTTTGACAATGAGCAGTTCTTC. Translating gives CASSVFPGTRFFDNEQFF.

V is TRBV2 and J is TRBJ2-7, with 11 bases fitting TRBD2. This CDR3 comprises 15 residues. V lost 7 bases to trimming and J lost 6 bases; unmatched junction nucleotides: 11. Germline-derived CDR1 and CDR2 are SNHLY and FYNNEI. CDR3 loop: CASIQSLAGVGEQYF. CDR3 nucleotide sequence: TGTGCCAGCATTCAATCACTAGCGGGAGTCGGCGAGCAGTACTTC. Together with reference TRBV2 and TRBJ2-7, the CDR3 gives the full variable domain: EPEVTQTPSHQVTQMGQEVILRCVPISNHLYFYWYRQILGQKVEFLVSFYNNEISEKSEIFDDQFSVERPDGSNFTLKIRSTKLEDSAMYFCASIQSLAGVGEQYFGPGTRLTVT.

The gene calls are TRBV18 and TRBJ2-1; D possibly corresponds to TRBD1 (5 bases). V dropped 0 bases and J dropped 9 bases, with 9 bases sitting between them. CDR1 and CDR2 from the germline V gene are KGHSH and LQKENI. There are 13 residues in the CDR3. The DNA of the CDR3 is TGTGCCAGCTCACCACCAGGGGTTGCTGAGCAGTTCTTC. It encodes CASSPPGVAEQFF.

This chain connects TRBV14 to TRBJ1-1; 8 bases are shared with TRBD1. Germline V gene data show CDR1 as SGHDN and CDR2 as FVKESK. This CDR3 comprises 16 residues. V was pared by 0 bases and J by 5 bases, with 8 bases of the junction left unmatched. The CDR3 DNA is TGTGCCAGCAGCCAAGAACTGGGCAGGGGGCTTACTGAAGCTTTCTTT. Amino acid sequence: CASSQELGRGLTEAFF.

The chain is built from TRBV27 and TRBJ1-2; D is ambiguous. Trimming took 6 bases from V and 4 from J, leaving 12 bases between them. From germline, CDR1 is MNHEY and CDR2 SMNVEV (reference sequence). This CDR3 comprises 13 residues. Written as DNA, the CDR3 is TGTGCCAGCAGCTGGACGGCACTCTATGGCTACACCTTC. Translated, it gives CASSWTALYGYTF.

The V and J genes are TRBV7-2 and TRBJ2-7; 9 nucleotides agree with TRBD2. The CDR3 length is 16 residues. Trimming cost V 6 bases and J 2 bases; bases outside gene matches: 11. CDR1 is SGHTA and CDR2 is FQGNSA in the germline V gene. The CDR3 loop is CASSLNSGSIPYEQYF. CDR3 nucleotides: TGTGCCAGCAGTCTTAATAGCGGGAGTATCCCCTACGAGCAGTACTTC.

This rearrangement joins TRBV24-1 to TRBJ2-7; TRBD2 is a possible D gene (5 bases). Trimming took 3 bases from V and 5 from J, leaving 10 bases between them. CDR1 and CDR2 from the germline V gene are KGHDR and SFDVKD. This CDR3 spans 13 amino acids. The CDR3 loop is CATSDPDFNEQYF. The CDR3 region has the DNA TGTGCCACCAGTGATCCGGACTTTAACGAGCAGTACTTC.

The chain combines TRBV6-1 with TRBJ2-1; the D is unclear. CDR1 MNHNS and CDR2 SASEGT come from the germline V gene. The germline V and J ends were trimmed by 4 bases and 2 bases, with 15 bases remaining between them. The CDR3 loop spans 16 amino acids. The CDR3, as DNA: TGTGCCAGCAGTGTCCGTCATGACAATCCCTACAATGAGCAGTTCTTC. Its protein is CASSVRHDNPYNEQFF.

The J gene is TRBJ1-2, the V gene TRBV3-1 (or the pseudogene TRBV3-2); D perhaps matches TRBD1 (5 bases). The V and J ends lost 2 bases and 6 bases respectively, with 28 bases between them. CDR3 size: 19 residues. CDR1 is LGHDT, CDR2 YNNKEL, per germline (reference sequence). CDR3 residues: CASSQPPGQGEGVRNGYTF. The CDR3 coding sequence is TGTGCCAGCAGCCAACCCCCGGGCCAGGGTGAAGGAGTAAGAAATGGCTACACCTTC.

The gene calls are TRBV7-3 and TRBJ1-6; D gene unclear. Trimming removed 1 base from V and 9 bases from J, with 10 bases in between. This CDR3 comprises 14 residues. Germline-derived CDR1 and CDR2 are SGHTA and FQGTGA. The DNA for the CDR3 is TGTGCCAGCAGCTTAAATCATAAGGGTTCACCCCTCCACTTT. Encoded protein: CASSLNHKGSPLHF.

This chain links TRBV5-1 with TRBJ1-5; no firm D call. The germline V and J ends were trimmed by 2 bases and 3 bases, with 6 bases remaining between them. This CDR3 has 13 residues. The germline V gene encodes CDR1 SGHRS and CDR2 YFSETQ. The CDR3 loop is CASSFDFNQPQHF. CDR3 in DNA: TGCGCCAGCAGCTTCGACTTCAATCAGCCCCAGCATTTT.

The J gene is TRBJ2-1, the V gene TRBV7-6; TRBD2 aligns across 13 bases. This CDR3 spans 19 amino acids. V lost 1 base, J lost 4 bases, and 10 bases stayed unmatched. CDR1 and CDR2 from the germline V gene are SGHVS and FNYEAQ. CDR3: CASSLVGTGTSGMYNEQFF. The CDR3, as DNA: TGTGCCAGCAGCTTAGTGGGTACCGGGACTAGCGGGATGTACAATGAGCAGTTCTTC.

In this sample, this clone turned up once. The V gene is TRBV9, the J gene TRBJ2-5; no firm D call. The CDR3 loop spans 14 amino acids. CDR1 and CDR2 from the germline V gene are SGDLS and YYNGEE. V lost 0 bases, J lost 5 bases, and 11 bases lay in between. CDR3 DNA sequence: TGTGCCAGCAGCGTAGGTCCCCCGGGCGAGACCCAGTACTTC. Protein: CASSVGPPGETQYF.

The rearrangement joins TRBV7-3 to TRBJ2-7; TRBD1 aligns across 7 bases. This CDR3 is built from 16 residues. The V gene end was trimmed by 5 bases and the J gene end by 1 base; junction bases not matched to a gene: 11. Germline V gene sequence: CDR1 SGHTA, CDR2 FQGTGA. The CDR3 nucleotides are TGTGCCAGCAGCCAAGCCACGACAGGGCGGTCCTACGAGCAGTACTTC. It encodes CASSQATTGRSYEQYF.

The chain combines TRBV15 with TRBJ1-5; unclear D gene. The CDR3 is 15 amino acids. V lost 4 bases and J lost 0, with 10 bases in between. Germline V gives CDR1 LNHNV, CDR2 YYDKDF (reference sequence). This CDR3 reads CATSTRGASNQPQHF. In nucleotides, the CDR3 is TGTGCCACCAGCACCCGTGGCGCTAGCAATCAGCCCCAGCATTTT.